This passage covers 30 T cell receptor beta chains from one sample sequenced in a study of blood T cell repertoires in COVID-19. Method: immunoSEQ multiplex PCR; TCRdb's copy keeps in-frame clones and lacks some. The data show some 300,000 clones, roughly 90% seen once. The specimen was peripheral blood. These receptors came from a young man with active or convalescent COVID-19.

This CDR3 reads CASSPAGLAGETQYF. The CDR3 nucleotides read TGTGCCAGCAGCCCGGCAGGACTAGCGGGAGAGACCCAGTACTTC. V usage is TRBV28 and J usage is TRBJ2-5; 11 bases align to TRBD2. Germline CDR1 is MDHEN and CDR2 is SYDVKM. Trimming at V came to 6 bases and at J to 4 bases, leaving 7 bases not matched to a gene. The CDR3 has 15 amino acids.

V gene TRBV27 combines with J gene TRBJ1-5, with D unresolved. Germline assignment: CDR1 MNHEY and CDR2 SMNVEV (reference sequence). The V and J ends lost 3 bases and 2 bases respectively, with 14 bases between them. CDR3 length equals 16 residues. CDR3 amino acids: CASSLRLPEGNQPQHF. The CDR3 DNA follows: TGTGCCAGCAGTTTGCGACTCCCCGAGGGCAATCAGCCCCAGCATTTT.

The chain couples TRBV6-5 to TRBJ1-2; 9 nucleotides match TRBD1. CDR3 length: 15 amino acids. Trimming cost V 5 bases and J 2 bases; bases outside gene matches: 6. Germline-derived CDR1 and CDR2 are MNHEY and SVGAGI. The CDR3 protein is CASSRRDRANYGYTF. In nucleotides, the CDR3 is TGTGCCAGCAGTCGCCGGGACAGGGCGAACTATGGCTACACCTTC.

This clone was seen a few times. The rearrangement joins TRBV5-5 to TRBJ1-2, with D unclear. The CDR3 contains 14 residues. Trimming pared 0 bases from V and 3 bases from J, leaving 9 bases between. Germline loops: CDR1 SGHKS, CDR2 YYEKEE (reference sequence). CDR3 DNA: TGTGCCAGCAGCTTGGGTGGCATATACTATGGCTACACCTTC. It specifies CASSLGGIYYGYTF.

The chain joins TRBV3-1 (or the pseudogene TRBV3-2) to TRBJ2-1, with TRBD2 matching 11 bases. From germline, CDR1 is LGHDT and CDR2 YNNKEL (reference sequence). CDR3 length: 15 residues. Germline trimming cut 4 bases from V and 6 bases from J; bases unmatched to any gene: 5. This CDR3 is CASSRFSGRANEQFF. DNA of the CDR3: TGTGCCAGCAGCCGCTTTAGCGGGAGGGCCAATGAGCAGTTCTTC.

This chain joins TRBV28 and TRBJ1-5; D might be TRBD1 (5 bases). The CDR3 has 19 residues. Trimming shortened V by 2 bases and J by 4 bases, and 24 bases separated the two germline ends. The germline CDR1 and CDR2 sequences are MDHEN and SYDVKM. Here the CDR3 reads CASSLIFVTGSLGNQPQHF. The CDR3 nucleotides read TGTGCCAGCAGTTTAATATTTGTCACAGGTTCCCTTGGGAATCAGCCCCAGCATTTT.

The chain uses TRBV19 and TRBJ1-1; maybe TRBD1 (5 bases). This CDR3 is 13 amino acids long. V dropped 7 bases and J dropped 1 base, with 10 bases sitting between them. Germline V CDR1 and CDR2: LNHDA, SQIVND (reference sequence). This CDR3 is CASTTQGNTEAFF. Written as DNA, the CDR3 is TGTGCCAGTACCACCCAGGGGAACACTGAAGCTTTCTTT. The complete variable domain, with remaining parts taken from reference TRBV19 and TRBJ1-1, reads DGGITQSPKYLFRKEGQNVTLSCEQNLNHDAMYWYRQDPGQGLRLIYYSQIVNDFQKGDIAEGYSVSREKKESFPLTVTSAQKNPTAFYLCASTTQGNTEAFFGQGTRLTVV.

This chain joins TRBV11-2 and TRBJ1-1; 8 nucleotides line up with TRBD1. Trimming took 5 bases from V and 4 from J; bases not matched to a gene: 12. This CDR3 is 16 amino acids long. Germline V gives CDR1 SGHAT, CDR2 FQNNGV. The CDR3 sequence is CASSRGTGNPVTEAFF. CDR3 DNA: TGTGCCAGCAGCCGAGGGACAGGAAATCCTGTCACTGAAGCTTTCTTT.

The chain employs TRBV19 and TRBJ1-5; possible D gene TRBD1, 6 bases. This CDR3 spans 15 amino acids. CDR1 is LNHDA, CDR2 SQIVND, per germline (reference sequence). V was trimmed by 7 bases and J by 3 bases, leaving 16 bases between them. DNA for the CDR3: TGTGCCAGTACCCAATCGACAGGCCCCAATCAGCCCCAGCATTTT. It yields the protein CASTQSTGPNQPQHF.

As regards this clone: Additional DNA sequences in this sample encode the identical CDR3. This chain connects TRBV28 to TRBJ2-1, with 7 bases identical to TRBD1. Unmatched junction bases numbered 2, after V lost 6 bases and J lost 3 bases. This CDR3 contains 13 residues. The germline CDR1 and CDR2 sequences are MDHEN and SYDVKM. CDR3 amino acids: CASSRDSYNEQFF. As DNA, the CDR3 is TGTGCCAGCAGCAGGGACAGCTACAATGAGCAGTTCTTC. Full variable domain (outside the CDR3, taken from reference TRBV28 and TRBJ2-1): DVKVTQSSRYLVKRTGEKVFLECVQDMDHENMFWYRQDPGLGLRLIYFSYDVKMKEKGDIPEGYSVSREKKERFSLILESASTNQTSMYLCASSRDSYNEQFFGPGTRLTVL.

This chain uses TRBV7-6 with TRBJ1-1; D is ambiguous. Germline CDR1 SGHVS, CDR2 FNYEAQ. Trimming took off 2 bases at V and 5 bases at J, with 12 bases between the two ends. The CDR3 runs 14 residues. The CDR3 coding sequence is TGTGCCAGCAGCTTATCCGGTGCCCGAACTGAAGCTTTCTTT. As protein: CASSLSGARTEAFF.

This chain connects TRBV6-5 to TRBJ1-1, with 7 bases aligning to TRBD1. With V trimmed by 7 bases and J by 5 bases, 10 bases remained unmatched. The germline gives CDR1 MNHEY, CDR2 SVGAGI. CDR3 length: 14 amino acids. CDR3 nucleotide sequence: TGTGCCAGCACCCCAGACCAGGGGGGAACTGAAGCTTTCTTT. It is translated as CASTPDQGGTEAFF.

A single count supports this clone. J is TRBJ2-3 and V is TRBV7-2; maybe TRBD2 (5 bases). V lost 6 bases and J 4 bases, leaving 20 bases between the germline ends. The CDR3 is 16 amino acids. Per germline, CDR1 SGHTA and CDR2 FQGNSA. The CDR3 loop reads CASSHQLGLGSDTQYF. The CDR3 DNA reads TGTGCCAGCAGTCACCAACTAGGGCTGGGTTCAGATACGCAGTATTTT. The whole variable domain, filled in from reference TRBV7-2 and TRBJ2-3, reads GAGVSQSPSNKVTEKGKDVELRCDPISGHTALYWYRQSLGQGLEFLIYFQGNSAPDKSGLPSDRFSAERTGGSVSTLTIQRTQQEDSAVYLCASSHQLGLGSDTQYFGPGTRLTVL.

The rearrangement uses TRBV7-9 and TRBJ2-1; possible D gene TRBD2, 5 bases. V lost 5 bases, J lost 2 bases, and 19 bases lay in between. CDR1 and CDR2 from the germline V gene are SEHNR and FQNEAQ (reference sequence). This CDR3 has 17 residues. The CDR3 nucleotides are TGTGCCAGCAGCATAATACCGGGATCCCAAACCTACAATGAGCAGTTCTTC. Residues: CASSIIPGSQTYNEQFF.

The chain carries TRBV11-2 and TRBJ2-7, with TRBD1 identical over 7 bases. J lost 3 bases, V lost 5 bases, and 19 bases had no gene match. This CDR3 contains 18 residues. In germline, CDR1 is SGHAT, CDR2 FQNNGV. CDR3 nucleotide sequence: TGTGCCAGCAGCATAGGACCGACACAGGGGCGACGGTACTACGAGCAGTACTTC. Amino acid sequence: CASSIGPTQGRRYYEQYF.

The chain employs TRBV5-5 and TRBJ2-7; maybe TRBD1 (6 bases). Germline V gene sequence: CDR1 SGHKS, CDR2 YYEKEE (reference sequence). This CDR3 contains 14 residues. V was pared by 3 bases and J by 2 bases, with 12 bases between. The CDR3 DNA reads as TGTGCCAGCAGCTCCGCCGGGACAACCTACGAGCAGTACTTC. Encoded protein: CASSSAGTTYEQYF.

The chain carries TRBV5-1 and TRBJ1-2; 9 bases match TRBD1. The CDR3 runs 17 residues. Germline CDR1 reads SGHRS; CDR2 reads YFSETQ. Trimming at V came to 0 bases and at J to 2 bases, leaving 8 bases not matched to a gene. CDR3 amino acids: CASSLVTGGSENYGYTF. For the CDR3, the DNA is TGCGCCAGCAGCTTGGTTACAGGGGGCTCGGAGAACTATGGCTACACCTTC. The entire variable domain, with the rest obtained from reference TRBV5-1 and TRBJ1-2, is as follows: KAGVTQTPRYLIKTRGQQVTLSCSPISGHRSVSWYQQTPGQGLQFLFEYFSETQRNKGNFPGRFSGRQFSNSRSEMNVSTLELGDSALYLCASSLVTGGSENYGYTFGSGTRLTVV.

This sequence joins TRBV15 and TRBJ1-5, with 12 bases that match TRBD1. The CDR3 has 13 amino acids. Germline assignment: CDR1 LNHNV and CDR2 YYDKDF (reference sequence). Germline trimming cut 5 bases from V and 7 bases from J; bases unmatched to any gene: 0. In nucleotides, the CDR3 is TGTGCCACCAGCGGGACAGGGGGCCAGCCCCAGCATTTT. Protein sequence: CATSGTGGQPQHF.

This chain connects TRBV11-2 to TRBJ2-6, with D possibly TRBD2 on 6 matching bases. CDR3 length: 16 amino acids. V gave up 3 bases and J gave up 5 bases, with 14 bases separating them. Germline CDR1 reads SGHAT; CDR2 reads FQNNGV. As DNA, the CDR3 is TGTGCCAGCAGCTTGGTGAGGGGAGGCAGGGCCAACGTCCTGACTTTC. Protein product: CASSLVRGGRANVLTF.

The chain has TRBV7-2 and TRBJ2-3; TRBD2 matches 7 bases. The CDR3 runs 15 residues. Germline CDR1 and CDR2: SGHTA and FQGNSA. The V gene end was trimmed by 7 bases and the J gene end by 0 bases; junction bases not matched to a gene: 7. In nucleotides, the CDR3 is TGTGCCAGCACCCGGACTAGTTTTAGCACAGATACGCAGTATTTT. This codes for CASTRTSFSTDTQYF. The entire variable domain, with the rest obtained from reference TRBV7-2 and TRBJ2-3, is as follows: GAGVSQSPSNKVTEKGKDVELRCDPISGHTALYWYRQSLGQGLEFLIYFQGNSAPDKSGLPSDRFSAERTGGSVSTLTIQRTQQEDSAVYLCASTRTSFSTDTQYFGPGTRLTVL.

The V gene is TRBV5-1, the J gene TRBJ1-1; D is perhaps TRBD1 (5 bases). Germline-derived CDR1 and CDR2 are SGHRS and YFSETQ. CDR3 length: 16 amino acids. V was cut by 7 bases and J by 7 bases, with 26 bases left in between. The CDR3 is CASSRGEGFYRGEAFF. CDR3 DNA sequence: TGCGCCAGCTCCCGGGGGGAAGGGTTTTATAGGGGTGAAGCTTTCTTT.

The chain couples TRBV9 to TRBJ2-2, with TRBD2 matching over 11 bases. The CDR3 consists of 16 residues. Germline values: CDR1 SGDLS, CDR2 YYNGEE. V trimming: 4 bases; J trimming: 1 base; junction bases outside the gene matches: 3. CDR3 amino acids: CASSLTSGGNTGELFF. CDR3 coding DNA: TGTGCCAGCAGCCTCACTAGCGGGGGGAACACCGGGGAGCTGTTTTTT.

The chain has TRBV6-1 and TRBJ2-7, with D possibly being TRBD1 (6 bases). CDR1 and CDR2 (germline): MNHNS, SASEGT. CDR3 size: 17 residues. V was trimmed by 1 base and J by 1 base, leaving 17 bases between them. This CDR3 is CASSEEGDTVFSYEQYF. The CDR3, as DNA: TGTGCCAGCAGTGAAGAAGGGGACACCGTATTTTCCTACGAGCAGTACTTC.

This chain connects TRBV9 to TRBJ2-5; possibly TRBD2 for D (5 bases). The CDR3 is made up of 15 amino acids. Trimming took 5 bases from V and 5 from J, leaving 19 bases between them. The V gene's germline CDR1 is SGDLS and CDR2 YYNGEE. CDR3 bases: TGTGCCAGCAGTTCTAGCAGCTGGGAGAGGGAGACCCAGTACTTC. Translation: CASSSSSWERETQYF. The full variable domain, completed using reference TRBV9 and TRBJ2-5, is DSGVTQTPKHLITATGQRVTLRCSPRSGDLSVYWYQQSLDQGLQFLIQYYNGEERAKGNILERFSAQQFPDLHSELNLSSLELGDSALYFCASSSSSWERETQYFGPGTRLLVL.

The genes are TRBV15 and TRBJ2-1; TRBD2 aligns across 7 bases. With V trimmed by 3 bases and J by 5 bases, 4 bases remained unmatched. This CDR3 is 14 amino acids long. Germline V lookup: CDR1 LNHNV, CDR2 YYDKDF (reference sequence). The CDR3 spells CATSRAGTNNEQFF. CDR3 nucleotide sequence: TGTGCCACCAGCAGGGCCGGGACTAACAATGAGCAGTTCTTC. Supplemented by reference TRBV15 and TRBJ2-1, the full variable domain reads DAMVIQNPRYQVTQFGKPVTLSCSQTLNHNVMYWYQQKSSQAPKLLFHYYDKDFNNEADTPDNFQSRRPNTSFCFLDIRSPGLGDTAMYLCATSRAGTNNEQFFGPGTRLTVL.

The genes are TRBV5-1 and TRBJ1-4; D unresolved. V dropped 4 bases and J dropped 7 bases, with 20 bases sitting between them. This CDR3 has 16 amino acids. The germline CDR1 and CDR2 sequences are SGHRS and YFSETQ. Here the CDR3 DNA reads TGCGCCAGCAGCCCCGACCCCCCGCTAAGCGGTGAAAAACTGTTTTTT. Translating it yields CASSPDPPLSGEKLFF.

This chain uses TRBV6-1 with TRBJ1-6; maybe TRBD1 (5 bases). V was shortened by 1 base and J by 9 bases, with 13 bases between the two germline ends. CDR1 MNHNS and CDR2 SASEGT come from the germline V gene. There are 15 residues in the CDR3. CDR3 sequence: CASSEEEGRPSPLHF. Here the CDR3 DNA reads TGTGCCAGCAGTGAAGAGGAGGGGCGTCCTTCACCCCTCCACTTT.

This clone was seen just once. The DNA of the CDR3 is TGTGCCAGCAGCTCTAGCGAAGGGGGCCGGAACACTGAAGCTTTCTTT. This codes for CASSSSEGGRNTEAFF. This chain links TRBV13 with TRBJ1-1; 7 bases are shared with TRBD1. Germline lookup yields CDR1 PRHDT and CDR2 FYEKMQ (reference sequence). The V gene end was trimmed by 4 bases and the J gene end by 1 base; junction bases not matched to a gene: 9. The CDR3 totals 16 residues.

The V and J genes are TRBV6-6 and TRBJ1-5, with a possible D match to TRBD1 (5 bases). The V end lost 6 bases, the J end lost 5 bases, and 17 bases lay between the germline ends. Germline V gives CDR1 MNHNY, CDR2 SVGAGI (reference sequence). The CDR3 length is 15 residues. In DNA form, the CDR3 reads TGTGCCAGCAGACCCGGGGGGGTATCATATCAGCCCCAGCATTTT. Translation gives CASRPGGVSYQPQHF.

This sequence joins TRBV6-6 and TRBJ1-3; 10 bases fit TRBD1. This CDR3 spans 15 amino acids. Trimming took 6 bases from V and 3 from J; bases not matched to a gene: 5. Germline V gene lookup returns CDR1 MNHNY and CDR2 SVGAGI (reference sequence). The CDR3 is CASRDRGRVGNTIYF. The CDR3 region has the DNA TGTGCCAGCAGAGACAGGGGGCGCGTTGGAAACACCATATATTTT.